A selection of T cell receptor beta chains follows, all from one sample in a study of T-cell memory formation after mild COVID-19. TCRdb reprocessed the 5' RACE reads with MiXCR, giving one entry per CDR3 protein. The repertoire consists of 350,000 to 450,000 distinct CDR3 sequences, with about 24% occurring once and the leading ten covering around 8.7%. What was sequenced was PBMCs or a T cell subset sorted from them (not recorded which). These receptor sequences come from an adult woman who had mild COVID-19 (a few samples of this study predate the infection). Cell type and time point are not known. CDR3s include the opening cysteine and the closing phenylalanine or tryptophan. The order of the fields is J gene, D gene, clone size, V gene, CDR3 DNA, CDR3 protein. The D gene is left open where the match is weak. The size field is filled for only some rows; it gives once, few, many or a size class.

TRBJ2-5,TRBD2,NA,TRBV2,TGTGCCAGCAACTTGCCGGGACTAGCGGGAAAAGAGACCCAGTACTTC,CASNLPGLAGKETQYF
TRBJ2-7,NA,NA,TRBV20-1,TGCAGTGCTAGCTGGCCCGCGGGATACTACGAGCAGTACTTC,CSASWPAGYYEQYF
TRBJ1-1,TRBD1,NA,TRBV12-3/TRBV12-4,TGTGCCAGCAGCCGGCGGGGACAGGGCATGAACACTGAAGCTTTCTTT,CASSRRGQGMNTEAFF
TRBJ1-1,NA,NA,TRBV6-1,TGTGCCAGCAGTGAATATGAGGACGGAGGGAACACTGAAGCTTTCTTT,CASSEYEDGGNTEAFF
TRBJ2-3,TRBD2,NA,TRBV3-1,TGTGCCAGCAGCCAAGTGGGGGGGTCCACAGATACGCAGTATTTT,CASSQVGGSTDTQYF
TRBJ1-1,NA,NA,TRBV2,TGTGCCAGCAGTATTAGACAGGCGATGAACACTGAAGCTTTCTTT,CASSIRQAMNTEAFF
TRBJ2-2,TRBD1,NA,TRBV20-1,TGCAGTGCCACCGACAGGGCAACCGGGGAGCTGTTTTTT,CSATDRATGELFF
TRBJ2-5,NA,NA,TRBV7-2,TGTGCCAGCACCGAACTTGGGGGCAGGGAGACCCAGTACTTC,CASTELGGRETQYF
TRBJ1-1,NA,NA,TRBV12-3/TRBV12-4,TGTGCCAGCAGTATCGCGACGGGGAACACTGAAGCTTTCTTT,CASSIATGNTEAFF
TRBJ1-1,TRBD1,NA,TRBV29-1,TGCAGCGTTCATGACAGGGGAAACACTGAAGCTTTCTTT,CSVHDRGNTEAFF
TRBJ2-1,TRBD2,NA,TRBV7-8,TGTGCCAGCAGCTCGAGAGAAGCGGGGGCAGGTTCGTACAATGAGCAGTTCTTC,CASSSREAGAGSYNEQFF
TRBJ1-2,NA,NA,TRBV27,TGTGCCAGCAGTTTCACGGGCAGGACCTATGGCTACACCTTC,CASSFTGRTYGYTF
TRBJ1-2,NA,few,TRBV12-3/TRBV12-4,TGTGCCAGCAGTCACTCGGGGCGGGGAGGAGGCTACACCTTC,CASSHSGRGGGYTF
TRBJ2-2,NA,NA,TRBV25-1,TGTGCCAGCAGTGAATATATGGTTGAGTACACCGGGGAGCTGTTTTTT,CASSEYMVEYTGELFF
TRBJ1-5,TRBD1,few,TRBV20-1,TGCAGTGCTACCTCCAAGGGACAGGTAAAGAGCAATCAGCCCCAGCATTTT,CSATSKGQVKSNQPQHF
TRBJ1-6,NA,NA,TRBV3-1,TGTGCCAGCAGCCAAGGTCAAGGTCCGGGGGGGTCACCCCTCCACTTT,CASSQGQGPGGSPLHF
TRBJ1-2,NA,few,TRBV2,TGTGCCAGCAGTGAAAAGGGAGGGTATGGCTACACCTTC,CASSEKGGYGYTF
TRBJ1-1,NA,NA,TRBV10-3,TGTGCCATCCGAATCCGGGACGCCAACCCGAACACTGAAGCTTTCTTT,CAIRIRDANPNTEAFF
TRBJ1-2,NA,NA,TRBV3-1,TGTGCCAGCAGCCAAGATTTTGTGGGTTACGGCTACACCTTC,CASSQDFVGYGYTF
TRBJ2-6,NA,NA,TRBV4-2,TGTGCCAGCAGCCAAGATCGGGGCGCAACTGGGGCCAACGTCCTGACTTTC,CASSQDRGATGANVLTF
TRBJ2-5,NA,NA,TRBV5-6,TGTGCCAGCAGCTTTGGTACAGGAGAACTGCAAGAGACCCAGTACTTC,CASSFGTGELQETQYF
TRBJ1-2,NA,few,TRBV30,TGTGCCTGGAGTGTACAAGGGCTGTATGGCTACACCTTC,CAWSVQGLYGYTF